This entry is about one T cell receptor beta chain. This clonotype was recorded many times. There is no known antigen for this receptor. No much larger clone exists at a distance of one base, and base qualities are not known. The TCR beta CDR3 regions were amplified from the RNA transcripts. The first round of RT-PCR for the TCR CDR3 was performed with the HTBI primer set and the Qiagen OneStep RT-PCR kit. The libraries were constructed in a second round of multiplex PCR and then size-selected and purified. The libraries were sequenced on an Illumina HiSeq2000 using paired-end 100 bp reads. On the authors' methods: SOAPnuke was used to process the raw data, throwing out any read that contained adapters or uncalled bases, had a mean Phred below 15, or lacked an exact constant-primer or identifier match. High-quality paired reads were merged with COPE v1.2.5, and unique nucleotide sequences were defined as clonotypes. MiTCR v1.1 was used to align the clonotypes against IMGT TRBV, TRBD and TRBJ reference segments. Only V-J combinations with frequency above 0.0001, covering about 99% of repertoires, were analysed. The TCS score was defined as F50 (clonal expansion) divided by E x V (chaos), with BLOSUM62-based TCRdist calculated between CDR3 peptides within each V-J. Welch's t-statistics and random forest reduced roughly 500 V-J features to about 13, which were used in a naive Bayes classifier (R e1071). In-frame beta chains were kept once TCRdb had trimmed the public reads at Q25 with fastp and called clones with MiXCR. Each CDR3 protein appears once, grouped with its most common genes and DNA. The V and J calls and clone size are TCRdb's, not the authors'. For this sample there are 650,000 to 700,000 distinct CDR3 sequences; approximately 15% appear just once. About 14% of the sample is in the top ten clones.

The data were obtained in a study of T cells in Graves' hyperthyroidism and ophthalmopathy (dated 2019 in TCRdb). About the full investigation: Peripheral blood samples were taken at the time of initial diagnosis, prior to any treatment. The paper describes TCR Vbeta CDR3 sequencing of about 140 peripheral blood samples, made up of roughly 40 ophthalmopathy patients, some 80 hyperthyroidism patients and 17 progressor patients. For training and testing, the 100 patients in the discovery cohort were randomly divided in a 7:3 ratio. To identify distinguishing TCR V-J signatures, a discovery cohort of about 95 patients was used, comprising under 45 with Graves' ophthalmopathy and some 57 with stable Graves' hyperthyroidism. In addition, the study compared T-cell repertoires in thyroid tissue and in blood from 6 or 7 Graves' hyperthyroidism patients. Once sampling was done, hyperthyroidism patients were given methimazole at a starting dose of 30 mg daily, whereas ophthalmopathy patients were given high-dose intravenous methylprednisolone. Whether ophthalmopathy could be predicted prospectively was tested in an independent validation cohort made up of under 20 hyperthyroidism patients plus 17 patients who later progressed to ophthalmopathy.

Stable Graves' hyperthyroidism was defined as the absence of progression to ophthalmopathy over 18 months of follow-up. Hyperthyroidism patients were aged 18 to 65 years and newly diagnosed, with disease duration of less than 2 months. Any patient with an uncontrolled infection, another autoimmune disease, pregnancy or lactation was excluded. Diagnoses were established on the basis of clinical symptoms, serum thyroxine and TRAb, thyroid ultrasound, and orbital computed tomography. PBMCs were separated from 8 to 10 ml of fresh peripheral blood using Ficoll-Paque density gradient centrifugation. Trizol reagent was used to extract total RNA, and RNA quality was then checked on an Agilent 2100 Bioanalyzer. Taken from cysteine to phenylalanine, the CDR3 has 14 residues. Only the CDR3 DNA stays, 42 bases, in frame from base 1. As encoded in the germline V gene, CDR1 is SNHLY while CDR2 is FYNNEI. V ends up 0 bases short and J 5 bases short, with an unmatched junction base count of 3.

On the study overall, not on this receptor specifically: In validation, the model predicted progression to ophthalmopathy with approximately 70% sensitivity and approximately 78% specificity, a median of approximately 6.5 months before onset. Sample size was not statistically predetermined, and blinding of investigators to group allocation was not performed. A 13 V-J signature model separated ophthalmopathy from stable hyperthyroidism, with nearly 90% sensitivity and roughly 82% specificity in cross-validation and 80%/75% in testing. Most expanded thyroid clonotypes (frequency above 0.001) were also found in blood, which suggests that blood repertoires may mirror thyroid immune responses.

The sequence is built from TRBV2 and TRBJ2-5; 7 bases in the middle match TRBD2. The source is a man aged 50-60 years with Graves' hyperthyroidism. Sequenced: blood. The CDR3 sequence is CASSEARGIETQYF. DNA sequence: TGTGCCAGCAGTGAAGCGCGGGGGATTGAGACCCAGTACTTC. Supplemented by the reference TRBV2 and TRBJ2-5 proteins around the CDR3, the complete variable domain is EPEVTQTPSHQVTQMGQEVILRCVPISNHLYFYWYRQILGQKVEFLVSFYNNEISEKSEIFDDQFSVERPDGSNFTLKIRSTKLEDSAMYFCASSEARGIETQYFGPGTRLLVL.